The clone carrying this T cell receptor beta chain was counted many times. Its antigen is unknown. The data are from a study of T-cell reconstitution after alpha-beta-depleted transplantation in children. General study points: T-cell counts and diversity at one year following transplant were attributed mainly to newly produced T cells. Surviving recipient T cells and thymic progenitors accounted for the high day-60 TCRbeta diversity observed in some patients. There were reportedly several hundred expanded graft clones from which alpha-beta T cells came about two months after transplant.

CDR1 is DFQATT and CDR2 is SNEGSKA in the germline V gene (reference sequence). This CDR3 spans 15 amino acids. Trimming pared 3 bases from V and 2 bases from J, leaving 15 bases between. The library targeted TCRbeta and was prepared with unique molecular identifiers. TCRdb passed the PCR reads through MiXCR, listing each CDR3 protein once. Of a few hundred thousand distinct CDR3 sequences listed, around 13% were seen once; the top ten hold over 2%. This sequence was found in a male patient younger than 18 who had a stem cell transplant for acute myeloid leukemia, so the T cells may come from the graft donor. The gene calls are TRBV20-1 and TRBJ2-3; possibly TRBD2 for D (6 bases). Material: PBMCs, mostly from graft donor cells, obtained 360 days after TCRalphabeta/CD19-depleted stem cell transplant. The CDR3 spells CSASLPGAITDTQYF. The CDR3, as DNA: TGCAGTGCTAGTTTGCCGGGAGCTATCACAGATACGCAGTATTTT.